This T cell receptor (beta chain) comes out of a study of T cell changes during pregnancy in multiple sclerosis. Germline assignment: CDR1 SGHRS and CDR2 YFSETQ. The V gene lost 6 bases and the J gene lost 5 bases, with 6 bases spanning the gap. The CDR3 length is 11 residues. TCRdb's table, derived via immunoSEQ multiplex PCR, lists solely in-frame clones and lacks some. The table lists roughly 88,000 clones, more than 90% of them singletons. The material sequenced was peripheral blood, taken in the first trimester of pregnancy. The receptor comes from a female donor with multiple sclerosis, enrolled in a pregnancy study. The chain joins TRBV5-1 to TRBJ1-5; D unresolved. The CDR3 is CASKPYQPQHF. The CDR3, as DNA: TGCGCCAGCAAGCCCTATCAGCCCCAGCATTTT.